These 23 T cell receptor beta chains share one sample of origin, sequenced in a study of T cell responses to AZD1222 COVID-19 vaccine. Produced via immunoSEQ multiplex PCR; TCRdb's table is partial and in-frame only. The sample lists approximately 160,000 clones, about nine tenths occurring once. The sequenced sample was peripheral blood, obtained on day 0 of AZD1222 vaccination. All receptors come from an adult in good health.

The chain couples TRBV6-5 to TRBJ2-3; 11 nucleotides align to TRBD2. The CDR3 length is 16 residues. The J segment lost 2 bases and the V segment lost 0 bases, leaving 1 base of the junction unmatched. Germline V gene lookup returns CDR1 MNHEY and CDR2 SVGAGI. The chain's CDR3 is CASSYSLAGATDTQYF. The CDR3 DNA follows: TGTGCCAGCAGTTACTCACTAGCGGGGGCCACAGATACGCAGTATTTT.

The chain carries TRBV4-2 and TRBJ1-4; TRBD1 is a possible D gene (5 bases). The V end was cut by 5 bases, the J end by 8 bases, with 18 bases between. The CDR3 extends over 15 amino acids. CDR1 is LGHNA, CDR2 YNFKEQ, per germline. CDR3 nucleotide sequence: TGTGCCAGCAGCAGACAATCGGGGCGCCGAGAAAAACTGTTTTTT. This sequence encodes CASSRQSGRREKLFF.

This rearrangement joins TRBV4-3 to TRBJ2-1, with 7 bases lining up with TRBD1. Germline loops: CDR1 LGHNA, CDR2 YSLEER. The CDR3 length is 15 residues. Germline trimming cut 4 bases from V and 2 bases from J; bases unmatched to any gene: 5. CDR3 protein: CASSRDRDPYNEQFF. In nucleotides, the CDR3 is TGCGCCAGCAGCCGAGACAGGGACCCCTACAATGAGCAGTTCTTC.

The chain combines TRBV6-5 with TRBJ1-5; D perhaps matches TRBD1 (6 bases). V shed 11 bases and J shed 6 bases, with 23 bases lying between them. CDR3 length equals 15 residues. Germline CDR1 MNHEY, CDR2 SVGAGI. The CDR3 sequence is CACLPVGGQSQPQHF. The CDR3 bases are TGTGCCTGCCTACCAGTGGGGGGGCAGAGTCAGCCCCAGCATTTT.

J is TRBJ1-5 and V is TRBV11-2; D gene unclear. V shed 5 bases and J shed 1 base, with 12 bases lying between them. The length of the CDR3 is 15 residues. CDR1 is SGHAT and CDR2 is FQNNGV in the germline V gene. The CDR3 here is CASSPGDRSNQPQHF. In DNA, the CDR3 is TGTGCCAGCAGCCCCGGGGATCGGAGCAATCAGCCCCAGCATTTT.

The V gene is TRBV19, the J gene TRBJ2-2, with 10 bases that match TRBD1. The CDR3 contains 21 residues. V lost 7 bases to trimming and J lost 1 base; unmatched junction nucleotides: 21. Looked up from germline, CDR1 is LNHDA and CDR2 is SQIVND (reference sequence). DNA for the CDR3: TGTGCCAGTACCGCCCTAAAGGGACAGGGGCGAACTAGCGGGAACACCGGGGAGCTGTTTTTT. Translated: CASTALKGQGRTSGNTGELFF.

This rearrangement joins TRBV28 to TRBJ2-7; TRBD1 matches 12 bases. Germline CDR1 is MDHEN and CDR2 is SYDVKM. The V segment lost 11 bases and the J segment 3 bases; nucleotides outside the gene matches: 5. The CDR3 sequence is 13 residues long. CDR3 sequence: CAVGDRGLYEQYF. CDR3 bases: TGTGCCGTCGGGGACAGGGGGCTCTACGAGCAGTACTTC.

This chain joins TRBV27 and TRBJ2-1; possibly TRBD1 for D (5 bases). The CDR3 extends over 19 amino acids. Germline V gene sequence: CDR1 MNHEY, CDR2 SMNVEV (reference sequence). V lost 4 bases, J lost 5 bases, and 27 bases lay in between. CDR3: CASSSHLGQERRSDNEQFF. The CDR3 coding sequence is TGTGCCAGCAGTTCTCATCTGGGGCAGGAAAGGCGTTCGGACAATGAGCAGTTCTTC.

This rearrangement joins TRBV4-1 to TRBJ2-1; D might be TRBD2 (6 bases). This CDR3 spans 15 amino acids. CDR1 is MGHRA and CDR2 is YSYEKL in the germline V gene. Trimming stripped 0 bases from V and 8 bases from J, with 14 bases between. CDR3 in DNA: TGCGCCAGCAGCCAAGAATCTCGGGGGTTCGATGAGCAGTTCTTC. Protein product: CASSQESRGFDEQFF.

The rearrangement joins TRBV12-3 or TRBV12-4 to TRBJ1-2; D may be TRBD1 (5 bases). Trimming left V 3 bases short and J 7 bases short, with 12 bases between. The CDR3 has 13 residues. The DNA for the CDR3 is TGTGCCAGCAGTTTGGGGCAGGGTGTTGGCTACACCTTC. As protein: CASSLGQGVGYTF.

The chain is built from TRBV7-8 and TRBJ2-3, with D unresolved. This CDR3 is built from 12 residues. The V end lost 3 bases, the J end lost 7 bases, and 8 bases lay between the germline ends. Germline V gene data show CDR1 as SGHVS and CDR2 as FQNEAQ. As DNA, the CDR3 is TGTGCCAGCAGCTTTATGGGTAATACGCAGTATTTT. Amino acids: CASSFMGNTQYF.

The genes are TRBV11-3 and TRBJ2-1; no firm D call. V lost 0 bases to trimming and J lost 5 bases, with 8 bases between them. Germline CDR1 is SGHNT and CDR2 is YENEEA. The CDR3 runs to 14 residues. For the CDR3, the DNA is TGTGCCAGCAGCTTAGAAAGACTGAACAATGAGCAGTTCTTC. Translated, it gives CASSLERLNNEQFF.

The rearrangement links TRBV19 to TRBJ2-5; 10 bases are a match to TRBD1. This CDR3 is 12 amino acids long. J lost 10 bases, V lost 4 bases, and 3 bases had no gene match. Germline CDR1 and CDR2: LNHDA and SQIVND (reference sequence). Written as DNA, the CDR3 is TGTGCCAGTAGTAGGGACAGGGGTGACCAGTACTTC. Its protein is CASSRDRGDQYF.

This chain uses TRBV10-1 with TRBJ1-1; 7 bases are shared with TRBD1. CDR3 size: 14 residues. Per the germline V gene, CDR1 is WNHNN and CDR2 is SYGVQD (reference sequence). The V gene end was trimmed by 4 bases and the J gene end by 1 base; junction bases not matched to a gene: 3. The CDR3 spells CASSAGQPNTEAFF. As DNA, the CDR3 is TGCGCCAGCAGTGCGGGACAGCCGAACACTGAAGCTTTCTTT.

The chain joins TRBV24-1 to TRBJ2-3; D is unresolved. Trimming shortened V by 7 bases and J by 7 bases, and 14 bases separated the two germline ends. The germline V gene encodes CDR1 KGHDR and CDR2 SFDVKD. The CDR3 has 13 amino acids. The chain's CDR3 is CATSSGVLNTQYF. DNA of the CDR3: TGTGCCACCAGCAGTGGCGTTTTGAATACGCAGTATTTT.

This chain links TRBV2 with TRBJ2-1, with D possibly TRBD1 on 6 matching bases. V lost 5 bases and J lost 1, with 12 bases in between. Looked up from germline, CDR1 is SNHLY and CDR2 is FYNNEI. The CDR3 totals 15 residues. CDR3 DNA sequence: TGTGCCAGCAGTTCGAACAGGGAATCCTACAATGAGCAGTTCTTC. Amino acids: CASSSNRESYNEQFF.

The rearrangement uses TRBV5-4 and TRBJ1-2; 7 bases map to TRBD1. From germline, CDR1 is SGHNT and CDR2 YYREEE (reference sequence). Trimming cost V 2 bases and J 3 bases; bases outside gene matches: 4. The CDR3 runs to 14 residues. The CDR3 region is CASSFDRVHYGYTF. Written as DNA, the CDR3 is TGTGCCAGCAGCTTTGACAGGGTTCACTATGGCTACACCTTC.

This chain links TRBV14 with TRBJ1-1; D is uncertain. V gave up 0 bases and J gave up 0 bases, with 11 bases separating them. The CDR3 runs to 16 residues. Germline V gives CDR1 SGHDN, CDR2 FVKESK. The CDR3 loop is CASSQDLGILNTEAFF. CDR3 coding DNA: TGTGCCAGCAGCCAAGATCTCGGGATTTTGAACACTGAAGCTTTCTTT. The whole variable domain, filled in from reference TRBV14 and TRBJ1-1, reads EAGVTQFPSHSVIEKGQTVTLRCDPISGHDNLYWYRRVMGKEIKFLLHFVKESKQDESGMPNNRFLAERTGGTYSTLKVQPAELEDSGVYFCASSQDLGILNTEAFFGQGTRLTVV.

V and J are TRBV6-1 and TRBJ1-2, with TRBD1 identical over 7 bases. The CDR3 loop spans 15 amino acids. V lost 1 base and J lost 5; bases outside the gene matches: 7. The germline V gene encodes CDR1 MNHNS and CDR2 SASEGT. The DNA of the CDR3 is TGTGCCAGCAGTGAAGGACAGGGTGGAATGTATGGCTACACCTTC. This translates into CASSEGQGGMYGYTF.

The chain has TRBV28 and TRBJ1-2, with D possibly being TRBD1 (6 bases). CDR1 MDHEN and CDR2 SYDVKM come from the germline V gene. This CDR3 is built from 12 residues. Deletions cut 10 bases from V and 5 bases from J, with 14 bases between. The CDR3 sequence: CATVRQEYGYTF. The CDR3 nucleotides read TGTGCCACCGTTCGACAGGAATATGGCTACACCTTC.

A single count supports this clone. The J gene is TRBJ2-7, the V gene TRBV7-9; D could derive from TRBD1 or TRBD2 (5 bases each). Trimming left V 3 bases short and J 0 bases short, with 12 bases between. The CDR3 loop spans 15 amino acids. Germline CDR1 reads SEHNR; CDR2 reads FQNEAQ (reference sequence). CDR3 protein: CASSLAMGVSYEQYF. The CDR3 DNA reads as TGTGCCAGCAGCTTGGCCATGGGGGTCTCCTACGAGCAGTACTTC.

This chain joins TRBV7-9 and TRBJ2-2; no clear D. Germline CDR1 SEHNR, CDR2 FQNEAQ (reference sequence). The CDR3 is made up of 12 amino acids. The ends were cut back, 5 bases at V and 4 bases at J, with 5 bases in the middle. The CDR3 coding sequence is TGTGCCAGCAGCCTCGGCACCGGGGAGCTGTTTTTT. Its protein product is CASSLGTGELFF.

The chain links TRBV7-9 to TRBJ1-2; D not resolved. The CDR3 is 16 amino acids. Germline CDR1 and CDR2: SEHNR and FQNEAQ (reference sequence). The ends were cut back, 0 bases at V and 4 bases at J, with 15 bases in the middle. The chain's CDR3 is CASSLAFSGSSYGYTF. CDR3 coding DNA: TGTGCCAGCAGCTTAGCCTTTAGTGGGAGTTCCTATGGCTACACCTTC.